The clone carrying this TCR beta chain was counted ten times or more. The antigen is undetermined. For TCR beta, libraries came from quantitative 5'-RACE with molecular barcodes. One entry per CDR3 protein, called by TCRdb with MiXCR from the 5' RACE reads. The sample lists 150,000 to 200,000 distinct CDR3 sequences; 15% to 20% were seen once. Germline V gene lookup returns CDR1 DFQATT and CDR2 SNEGSKA (reference sequence). V lost 0 bases, J lost 6 bases, and 12 bases lay in between. The CDR3 contains 14 residues. These data belong to a study of CD8 T cells in ankylosing spondylitis. Findings and limits, study-wide: CD8+ cells made up the disease-linked clones, which were relatively rare in peripheral blood. Ankylosing spondylitis blood appeared to carry a characteristic TCR beta motif of roughly 8 highly homologous variants.

Sequenced sample: blood, either unsorted or a sorted T cell fraction (not recorded which). V usage is TRBV20-1 and J usage is TRBJ2-1; D is uncertain. This clonotype was obtained from a male donor aged 5-30 years with ankylosing spondylitis or in good health (not recorded which). The CDR3 DNA is TGCAGTGCTAGAGATTCGTGGGAACCCAATGAGCAGTTCTTC. Its protein product is CSARDSWEPNEQFF.